This TCR beta chain was observed in a study of radiotherapy plus CTLA-4 blockade in lung cancer. As for the study in general: Among all patients, around 19% showed objective responses, while about 34% had disease control.

Of note for this clone: What it recognizes is unknown.

Study results and limitations: There was expansion of tumor-derived TCR clones in blood after radiotherapy plus ipilimumab.

Method: immunoSEQ multiplex PCR; TCRdb's copy keeps in-frame clones and lacks some. The table lists some 51,000 clones, about 77% of them singletons. Germline V CDR1 and CDR2: MNHEY, SVGAGI. V was pared by 6 bases and J by 0 bases, with 12 bases between. This CDR3 has 15 residues. The chain joins TRBV6-5 to TRBJ1-3, with D maybe TRBD1 (6 bases). This specimen consisted of peripheral blood, obtained from a patient treated with radiotherapy plus ipilimumab. The clonotype comes from a human donor with non-small cell lung cancer whose response to radiotherapy plus ipilimumab could not be evaluated. CDR3 DNA: TGTGCCAGCAGACCAACAGGGAGCTCTGGAAACACCATATATTTT. Protein product: CASRPTGSSGNTIYF.